This T cell receptor beta chain was profiled in a study of shared clonotypes between healthy human individuals. Investigators spread the genomic DNA of each subset evenly over several immunoSEQ plates. Libraries were prepared by immunoSEQ multiplex PCR; TCRdb keeps only in-frame clonotypes and omits some of them. The sample has 400,000 to 600,000 clones; more than 95% are singletons. The clonotype originates from a woman younger than 45 in good health. The sequencing input was naive CD4+ T cells sorted from blood. Subset defined: CD45RA+ positively selected.

CDR3 in DNA: TGCGCCAGCAGCTCGGGGGACAGGGGGTCGATGTTTGGAGAAGCTTTCTTT. It is translated as CASSSGDRGSMFGEAFF. The chain employs TRBV5-1 and TRBJ1-1; TRBD1 aligns across 11 bases. Germline CDR1 is SGHRS and CDR2 is YFSETQ. V dropped 3 bases and J dropped 8; count of bases not matched to a gene: 15. The CDR3 has 17 residues. The full variable domain, in which reference TRBV5-1 and TRBJ1-1 provide the parts outside the CDR3, is KAGVTQTPRYLIKTRGQQVTLSCSPISGHRSVSWYQQTPGQGLQFLFEYFSETQRNKGNFPGRFSGRQFSNSRSEMNVSTLELGDSALYLCASSSGDRGSMFGEAFFGQGTRLTVV.